This record looks at one T cell receptor beta chain sequence and its context. The sample belongs to a study of blood T cell repertoires in COVID-19. Sequencing used immunoSEQ multiplex PCR; TCRdb keeps in-frame clones, though not all of them. There are 85,000 to 100,000 clones in the sample; about nine tenths occur only once, and about 1.7% lies in the top ten. The V end lost 8 bases, the J end lost 11 bases, and 25 bases lay between the germline ends. From germline, CDR1 is SNHLY and CDR2 FYNNEI. The CDR3 length is 16 residues. The chain employs TRBV2 and TRBJ1-6; perhaps TRBD1 as D (5 bases). Source material: peripheral blood. The sequence derives from a man aged 55 to 70 with acute or convalescent COVID-19. The CDR3 DNA follows: TGTGCCAGCTATGGGGCGGGGCCCCCCGGGGGGGCACCCCTCCACTTT. Its translation is CASYGAGPPGGAPLHF. Full variable domain (outside the CDR3, taken from reference TRBV2 and TRBJ1-6): EPEVTQTPSHQVTQMGQEVILRCVPISNHLYFYWYRQILGQKVEFLVSFYNNEISEKSEIFDDQFSVERPDGSNFTLKIRSTKLEDSAMYFCASYGAGPPGGAPLHFGNGTRLTVT.